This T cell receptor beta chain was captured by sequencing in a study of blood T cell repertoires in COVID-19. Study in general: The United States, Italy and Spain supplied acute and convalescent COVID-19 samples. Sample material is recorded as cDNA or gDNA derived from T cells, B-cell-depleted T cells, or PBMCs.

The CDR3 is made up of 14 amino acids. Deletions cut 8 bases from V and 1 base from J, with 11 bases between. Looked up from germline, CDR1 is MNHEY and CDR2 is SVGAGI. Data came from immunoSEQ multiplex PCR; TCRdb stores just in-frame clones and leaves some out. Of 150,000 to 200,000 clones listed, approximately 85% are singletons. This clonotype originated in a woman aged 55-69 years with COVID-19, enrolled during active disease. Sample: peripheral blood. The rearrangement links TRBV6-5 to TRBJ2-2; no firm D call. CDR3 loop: CASRDGLNTGELFF. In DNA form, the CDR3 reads TGTGCCAGCCGAGACGGGTTGAACACCGGGGAGCTGTTTTTT.